This T cell receptor beta chain was observed in a study of control samples from healthy donors and cancer patients. Trimming cost V 6 bases and J 2 bases, with 8 bases left between them. The CDR3 length is 13 residues. Germline CDR1 is MNHEY and CDR2 is SMNVEV (reference sequence). Clones were sequenced by immunoSEQ multiplex PCR, and TCRdb holds only the in-frame ones, with some missing. The sample has 20,000 to 30,000 clones; around 90% are singletons. Sequenced material: PBMCs. This TCR came from a man in his fifties with lung cancer. This sequence joins TRBV27 and TRBJ1-3; weak D call: TRBD1 (5 bases). The CDR3 coding sequence is TGTGCCAGCAGAACAGGTACTGGAAACACCATATATTTT. It translates to CASRTGTGNTIYF.